This TCR beta chain was retrieved from a study of blood T cell repertoires in COVID-19. Whole-study context: The United States, Italy and Spain supplied acute and convalescent COVID-19 samples. Sources were T cells, B-cell-depleted T cells, or PBMCs; the material itself was cDNA or gDNA.

Clones were read by immunoSEQ multiplex PCR, and TCRdb kept only the in-frame ones, dropping some. The data hold some 180,000 clones, with approximately 80% observed a single time. The Seattle patients, enrolled during active infection, were followed longitudinally. Germline CDR1 and CDR2: SGHRS and YFSETQ. CDR3 length: 16 amino acids. Trimming stripped 4 bases from V and 0 bases from J, with 11 bases between. The sequencing input was peripheral blood. This receptor was obtained from a woman of 80 years or more with COVID-19, enrolled during active disease. The V call is TRBV5-1, the J call TRBJ2-6; D might be TRBD2 (6 bases). The CDR3 region is CASSGGDRSGANVLTF. CDR3 DNA sequence: TGCGCCAGCAGCGGCGGGGATCGCTCTGGGGCCAACGTCCTGACTTTC.